The rows below give T cell receptor beta chains drawn from one sample of a study of blood T cell repertoires in COVID-19. TCRdb's table, derived via immunoSEQ multiplex PCR, lists solely in-frame clones and lacks some. The sample holds fewer than 350,000 clones, around 88% seen once. The sequencing sample was made of peripheral blood. The source of these receptors is a woman between 25 and 40 years old who had recovered from COVID-19. Both conserved end residues are part of each CDR3. D genes are given only for firm matches. Clone size is not always given. Where it is, it says once, few, many or a class for expanded clones.

clone_size j_call v_call d_call cdr3_nt cdr3_aa
- TRBJ1-1 TRBV27 - TGTGCCAGCAGTTTATTGCAGTTTGGCACTGAAGCTTTCTTT CASSLLQFGTEAFF
once TRBJ1-6 TRBV19 TRBD1 TGTGCCAGTAGTCTTGCGGACAGGGCACAGTCACCCCTCCACTTT CASSLADRAQSPLHF
few TRBJ1-2 TRBV6-6 TRBD1 TGTGCCAGCAGCTCACAGGGGGCACACTATGGCTACACCTTC CASSSQGAHYGYTF
- TRBJ2-5 TRBV6-6 - TGTGCCAGCAGTCCGCAGGAGACCCAGTACTTC CASSPQETQYF
- TRBJ1-1 TRBV19 - TGTGCCAGTAGTATGTCAACAGCGAACACTGAAGCTTTCTTT CASSMSTANTEAFF
- TRBJ1-4 TRBV19 TRBD1 TGTGCCAGTACGCGCCAGGGGGCGAATGAAAAACTGTTTTTT CASTRQGANEKLFF
once TRBJ2-2 TRBV7-9 - TGTGCCGCTCGAGAGGTCGGGGAGCTGTTTTTT CAAREVGELFF
- TRBJ1-5 TRBV4-2 - TGTGCCAGCAGCCTAGAAGCGGCTGACAATCAGCCCCAGCATTTT CASSLEAADNQPQHF
- TRBJ2-7 TRBV15 - TGTGCCACCAGCAGAGATAGCCGGGGCTCCTACGAGCAGTACTTC CATSRDSRGSYEQYF
- TRBJ1-1 TRBV19 - TGTGCCAGTAGTCCCCCGAAAGGAGGGAACACTGAAGCTTTCTTT CASSPPKGGNTEAFF
once TRBJ1-2 TRBV30 - TGTGCCTCTGGACAGAGCTGGGGCTACACCTTC CASGQSWGYTF
- TRBJ1-1 TRBV11-2 - TGTGCCAGCAGCTTGACCGGGTTTGAAGCTTTCTTT CASSLTGFEAFF
- TRBJ2-5 TRBV28 TRBD1 TGTGCCAGCAGACCCCGGACAGGGGCCCTCCAAGAGACCCAGTACTTC CASRPRTGALQETQYF
few TRBJ2-3 TRBV5-1 TRBD1 TGCGCCAGCAGCAGCGGGACAGGGGATACAGATACGCAGTATTTT CASSSGTGDTDTQYF
- TRBJ2-1 TRBV19 TRBD1 TGTGCCAGCTCCGGGACAGGGGGATACAATGAGCAGTTCTTC CASSGTGGYNEQFF
- TRBJ2-3 TRBV11-1 - TGTGCCAGCAGCATGGCGGGGACAGATACGCAGTATTTT CASSMAGTDTQYF
- TRBJ2-3 TRBV29-1 - TGCAGCGTTAGCGCAGGGTGGAACACAGATACGCAGTATTTT CSVSAGWNTDTQYF
- TRBJ2-2 TRBV20-1 TRBD2 TGCAGTGCTAGTACGGGAGGAGTCACCGGGGAGCTGTTTTTT CSASTGGVTGELFF
- TRBJ1-4 TRBV7-2 TRBD1 TGTGCCAGCAGCTTACCGGGACAGGGCGTCGAAAAACTGTTTTTT CASSLPGQGVEKLFF
- TRBJ1-1 TRBV7-8 - TGTGCCAGCAGCTTAGTGGCGGGACTGAACACTGAAGCTTTCTTT CASSLVAGLNTEAFF
- TRBJ2-1 TRBV19 TRBD2 TGTGCCAGTAGTGAGGGAGGGAGCTCCTACAATGAGCAGTTCTTC CASSEGGSSYNEQFF
once TRBJ1-1 TRBV28 - TGTGCCAGCAGGATCCGGTGGAACACTGAAGCTTTCTTT CASRIRWNTEAFF
once TRBJ1-5 TRBV5-6 - TGTGCCAGCAGCGCGGTTCGGGACATCCTTAGCAATCAGCCCCAGCATTTT CASSAVRDILSNQPQHF
- TRBJ2-3 TRBV4-3 TRBD2 TGCGCCAGCAGCCAAGATACCGCGGGAGGGAGCACAGATACGCAGTATTTT CASSQDTAGGSTDTQYF
- TRBJ2-5 TRBV11-2 TRBD2 TGTGCCAGCAGCTTAGATCGACAACTAGCGGGGGGACCCCAAGAGACCCAGTACTTC CASSLDRQLAGGPQETQYF
once TRBJ2-2 TRBV5-1 - TGCGCCAGCAGCTTGGAGTGGCGGACGAACACCGGGGAGCTGTTTTTT CASSLEWRTNTGELFF
- TRBJ1-5 TRBV19 - TGTGCCAGTAGTATAGGGCGAGGCGGGAATCAGCCCCAGCATTTT CASSIGRGGNQPQHF
- TRBJ2-7 TRBV12-5 - TGTGCTAGTGGACGAAAGAGCTCCTACGAGCAGTACTTC CASGRKSSYEQYF
- TRBJ2-3 TRBV5-4 TRBD2 TGTGCCAGCAGCTTGCCCTCGGGGGGGGCCACAGATACGCAGTATTTT CASSLPSGGATDTQYF
- TRBJ1-1 TRBV19 - TGTGCCAGTCGGGGGGGGAATGGCACTGAAGCTTTCTTT CASRGGNGTEAFF
- TRBJ2-6 TRBV7-9 TRBD1 TGTGCCAGCAGCCCATTACGACAGGGCTTTACCTCTGGGGCCAACGTCCTGACTTTC CASSPLRQGFTSGANVLTF
- TRBJ2-3 TRBV6-6 TRBD1 TGTGCCAGCAGTCAGAATAACAGGGGGGTCGGAACAGATACGCAGTATTTT CASSQNNRGVGTDTQYF
- TRBJ2-7 TRBV18 TRBD1 TGTGCCAGCTCCCCTCTCGGGGGGACAGGGTCTACCTACGAGCAGTACTTC CASSPLGGTGSTYEQYF
- TRBJ2-1 TRBV7-2 - TGTGCCAGCAAGGAGAGGGAATATTACACTGAGCAGTTCTTC CASKEREYYTEQFF
- TRBJ1-2 TRBV6-5 TRBD1 TGTGCCAGCAGACATCGGGACAGCGATGGCTACACCTTC CASRHRDSDGYTF
- TRBJ1-1 TRBV5-4 - TGTGCCAGCAGCTTCGAGGAGAACACTGAAGCTTTCTTT CASSFEENTEAFF
- TRBJ2-2 TRBV6-5 - TGTGCCAGCAGCATACAGGGTATCGGGGAGCTGTTTTTT CASSIQGIGELFF
- TRBJ2-1 TRBV21-1 - TGTGCCAGCAGCAAAGTTGTTAGGAGCTCCTACAATGAGCAGTTCTTC CASSKVVRSSYNEQFF
- TRBJ2-7 TRBV2 TRBD1 TGTGCCAGCAGTGAATTGGGACAGGGGGCATTAGAGCAGTACTTC CASSELGQGALEQYF
- TRBJ2-7 TRBV5-4 TRBD1 TGTGCCAGCAGCCCCGGGGACAGGGGCTACGAGCAGTACTTC CASSPGDRGYEQYF
- TRBJ2-3 TRBV7-9 - TGTGCCAGCAGCCGTGCCGTAGGCGGGGGCACAGATACGCAGTATTTT CASSRAVGGGTDTQYF
few TRBJ1-1 TRBV3-1/TRBV3-2 TRBD1 TGTGCCAGCAGCCGAGCGACAGGGGGCGGGGGTACTGAAGCTTTCTTT CASSRATGGGGTEAFF
- TRBJ1-3 TRBV3-1/TRBV3-2 - TGTGCCAGCAGCCCCAGGGTCTCTGGAAACACCATATATTTT CASSPRVSGNTIYF
few TRBJ2-7 TRBV11-2 - TGTGCCAGCAGCTTAAACTCGGGCTACGAGCAGTACTTC CASSLNSGYEQYF
many TRBJ2-7 TRBV30 TRBD2 TGTGCCTGGAGTATAATAGCGGGGGACGAGCAGTACTTC CAWSIIAGDEQYF
- TRBJ1-3 TRBV4-2 - TGTGCCAGCAGCCAAAGGCGGAACACCATATATTTT CASSQRRNTIYF
- TRBJ1-4 TRBV10-3 TRBD1 TGTGCCATCAGTGAAAAGGGGGCGGCAGAAAAACTGTTTTTT CAISEKGAAEKLFF
- TRBJ2-7 TRBV21-1 - TGTGCCAGCAGCAAAGCGCTCCAGCGGGCCAAAAACTTGGACTCTAGCAGCGCCTACGAGCAGTACTTC CASSKALQRAKNLDSSSAYEQYF
- TRBJ1-3 TRBV7-9 TRBD1 TGTGCCAGCAGCCCCCGGGACAGGGAAGGTGGAAACACCATATATTTT CASSPRDREGGNTIYF
- TRBJ1-4 TRBV29-1 - TGCAGCGCCAAGGGAGGAGTATATGAAAAGCTGTTTTTT CSAKGGVYEKLFF
- TRBJ2-2 TRBV5-1 - TGCGCCACCGCCCCTTTGTCCAGCACCGGGGAGCTGTTTTTT CATAPLSSTGELFF
- TRBJ1-6 TRBV16 - TGTGCCAGCAGAGACAGCAATTCACCCCTCCACTTT CASRDSNSPLHF
- TRBJ1-1 TRBV18 - TGTGCCAGCTCACCATACAGGGAAGGGACTGAAGCTTTCTTT CASSPYREGTEAFF